A single T cell receptor beta chain is shown here with its context. The data stem from a study of shared clonotypes between healthy human individuals. V lost 4 bases to trimming and J lost 4 bases; unmatched junction nucleotides: 7. CDR3 size: 15 residues. Germline CDR1 reads MNHEY; CDR2 reads SVGAGI. The table came from immunoSEQ multiplex PCR; TCRdb's copy has only in-frame clones and leaves some out. Among millions of clones listed, approximately 95% were seen once. The genes are TRBV6-5 and TRBJ1-5, with 7 bases aligning to TRBD1. Sequenced material: naive CD4+ T cells sorted from blood. The subset was: CD45RA+ positively selected. This sequence originates from a man aged 18 to 30 in good health. CDR3 region: CASSSDRVRNQPQHF. The CDR3 DNA is TGTGCCAGCAGTTCTGACAGGGTTCGAAATCAGCCCCAGCATTTT.